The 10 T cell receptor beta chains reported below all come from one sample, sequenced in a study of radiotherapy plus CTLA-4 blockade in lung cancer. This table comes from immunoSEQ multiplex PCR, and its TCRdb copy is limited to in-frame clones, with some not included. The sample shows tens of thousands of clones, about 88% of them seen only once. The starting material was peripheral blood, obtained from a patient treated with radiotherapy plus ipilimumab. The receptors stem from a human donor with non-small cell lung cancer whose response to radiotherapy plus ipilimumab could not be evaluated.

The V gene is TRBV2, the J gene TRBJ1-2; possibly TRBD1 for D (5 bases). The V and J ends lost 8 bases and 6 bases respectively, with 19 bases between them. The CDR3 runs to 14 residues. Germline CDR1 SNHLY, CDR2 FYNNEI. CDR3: CASFHPRAGHGYTF. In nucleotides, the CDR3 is TGTGCCAGCTTCCACCCCAGGGCAGGTCATGGCTACACCTTC.

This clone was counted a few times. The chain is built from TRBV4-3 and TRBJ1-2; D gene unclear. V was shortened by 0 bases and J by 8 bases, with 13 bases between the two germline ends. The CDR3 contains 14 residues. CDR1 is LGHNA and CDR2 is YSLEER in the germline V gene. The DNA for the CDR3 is TGCGCCAGCAGCCAAGATGAGGGTTTGGGAGGCTACACCTTC. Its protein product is CASSQDEGLGGYTF.

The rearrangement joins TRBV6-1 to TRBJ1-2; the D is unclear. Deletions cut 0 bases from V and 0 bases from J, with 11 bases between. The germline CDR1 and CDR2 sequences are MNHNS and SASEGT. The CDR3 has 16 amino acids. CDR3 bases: TGTGCCAGCAGTGAAGCGCTGAGGAGAGCTAACTATGGCTACACCTTC. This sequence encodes CASSEALRRANYGYTF.

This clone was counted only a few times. The CDR3 nucleotides read TGTGCCAGCAGCTTGAGGCGGGAGGCGAACACCGGGGAGCTGTTTTTT. Translating gives CASSLRREANTGELFF. J is TRBJ2-2 and V is TRBV7-8, with TRBD2 identical over 8 bases. With V trimmed by 3 bases and J by 0 bases, 3 bases remained unmatched. CDR3 length: 16 amino acids. Germline CDR1 and CDR2: SGHVS and FQNEAQ.

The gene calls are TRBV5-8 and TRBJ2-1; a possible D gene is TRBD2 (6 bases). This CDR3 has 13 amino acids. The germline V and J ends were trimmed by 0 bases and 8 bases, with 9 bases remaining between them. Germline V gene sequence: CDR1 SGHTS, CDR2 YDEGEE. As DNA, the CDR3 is TGTGCCAGCAGCTTGGGCGGGATGGATGAGCAGTTCTTC. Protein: CASSLGGMDEQFF.

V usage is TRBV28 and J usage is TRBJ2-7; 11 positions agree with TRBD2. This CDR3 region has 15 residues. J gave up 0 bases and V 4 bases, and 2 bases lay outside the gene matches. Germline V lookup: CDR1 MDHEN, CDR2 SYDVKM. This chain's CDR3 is CASSSTSGVSYEQYF. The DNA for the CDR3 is TGTGCCAGCAGTTCGACTAGCGGGGTCTCCTACGAGCAGTACTTC.

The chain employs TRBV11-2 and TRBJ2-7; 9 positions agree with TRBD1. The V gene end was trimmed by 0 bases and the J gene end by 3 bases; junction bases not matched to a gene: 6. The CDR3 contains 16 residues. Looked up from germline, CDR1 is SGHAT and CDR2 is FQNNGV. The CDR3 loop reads CASSLDPGQGDYEQYF. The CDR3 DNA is TGTGCCAGCAGCTTAGATCCGGGACAGGGAGACTACGAGCAGTACTTC.

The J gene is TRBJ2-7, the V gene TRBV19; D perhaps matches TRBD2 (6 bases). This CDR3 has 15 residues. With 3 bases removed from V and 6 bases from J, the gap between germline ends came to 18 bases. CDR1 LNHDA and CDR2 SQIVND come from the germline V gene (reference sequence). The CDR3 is CASSIGTGAPREQYF. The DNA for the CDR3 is TGTGCCAGTAGTATCGGGACGGGAGCCCCTCGCGAGCAGTACTTC.

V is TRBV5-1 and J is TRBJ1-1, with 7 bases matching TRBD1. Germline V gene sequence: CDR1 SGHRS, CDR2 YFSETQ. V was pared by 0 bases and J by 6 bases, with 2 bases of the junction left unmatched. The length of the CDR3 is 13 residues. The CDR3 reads CASSLGQGAEAFF. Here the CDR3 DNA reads TGCGCCAGCAGCTTGGGGCAGGGGGCTGAAGCTTTCTTT.

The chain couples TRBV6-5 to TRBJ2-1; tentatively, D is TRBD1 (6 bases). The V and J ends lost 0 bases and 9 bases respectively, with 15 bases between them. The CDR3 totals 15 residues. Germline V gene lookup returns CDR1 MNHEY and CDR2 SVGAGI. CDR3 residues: CASSYSKGEESEQFF. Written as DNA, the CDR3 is TGTGCCAGCAGTTACTCCAAGGGGGAAGAGAGTGAGCAGTTCTTC.